This T cell receptor beta chain was captured by sequencing in a study of T cell repertoires in cytomegalovirus infection. Study observations and caveats: CMV-specific TCR beta clonotypes restricted by HLA-C dominated the ex vivo response.

Comment on this clonotype: The antigen is not known.

There are 15 residues in the CDR3. J lost 8 bases, V lost 5 bases, and 8 bases had no gene match. The germline V gene has CDR1 SGHVS and CDR2 FNYEAQ. Via MiXCR, TCRdb re-called the reads, giving one row per CDR3 protein. In the table there are about 900,000 distinct CDR3 sequences, about a third of which are singletons. The V and J genes are TRBV7-6 and TRBJ1-6; 8 positions agree with TRBD1. The sample was cultured CD8+ T cells from PBMCs, taken from culture after CMV antigen stimulation. This receptor was identified in a human donor in good health (CMV status not recorded). Some clones in this sample may be carry-over from other donors' samples. The chain's CDR3 is CASSPGQGNDSPLHF. The CDR3 coding sequence is TGTGCCAGCAGCCCAGGACAGGGTAACGATTCACCCCTCCACTTT.